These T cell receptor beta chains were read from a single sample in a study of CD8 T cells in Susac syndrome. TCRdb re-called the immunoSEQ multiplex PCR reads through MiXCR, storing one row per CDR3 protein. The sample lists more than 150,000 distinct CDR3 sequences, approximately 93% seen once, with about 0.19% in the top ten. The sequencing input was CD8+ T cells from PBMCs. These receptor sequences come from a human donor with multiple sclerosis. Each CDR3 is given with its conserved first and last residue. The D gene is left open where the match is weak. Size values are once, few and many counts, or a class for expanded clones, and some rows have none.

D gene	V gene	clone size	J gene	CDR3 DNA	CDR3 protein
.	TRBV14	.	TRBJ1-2	TGTGCCAGCAGCCAAGGACAGAGACTCTATGGCTACACCTTC	CASSQGQRLYGYTF
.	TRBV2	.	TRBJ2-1	TGTGCCAGCAGTTCACTGCTCTCCTCCTACAATGAGCAGTTCTTC	CASSSLLSSYNEQFF
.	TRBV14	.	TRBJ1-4	TGTGCCAGCAGCCAAACATTTTCCTGGACGGGCGGAAAACTGTTTTTT	CASSQTFSWTGGKLFF
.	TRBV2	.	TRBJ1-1	TGTGCCAGCATAGTGGACACTTGGATGAACACTGAAGCTTTCTTT	CASIVDTWMNTEAFF
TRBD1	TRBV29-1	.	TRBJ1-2	TGCAGCGTTCCGAGGACAGGGGACTATGGCTACACCTTC	CSVPRTGDYGYTF
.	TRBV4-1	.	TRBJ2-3	TGCGCCAGCAGCCCCCCAGGGCCCATCACAGATACGCAGTATTTT	CASSPPGPITDTQYF
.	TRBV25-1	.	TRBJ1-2	TGTGCCAGCAGTGAAGAGTTCAGAAATGGCTACACCTTC	CASSEEFRNGYTF
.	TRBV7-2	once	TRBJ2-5	TGTGCCAGCAGCCTACGAGCGAGGTGGGAGACCCAGTACTTC	CASSLRARWETQYF
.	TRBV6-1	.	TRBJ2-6	TGTGCCAGTGCTAAGGGTTCAGTCCCGTCTCCGGGGGCCAACGTCCTGACTTTC	CASAKGSVPSPGANVLTF
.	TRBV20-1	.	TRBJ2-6	TGCAGTGCACGGGACACGAATTCTGGGGCCAACGTCCTGACTTTC	CSARDTNSGANVLTF
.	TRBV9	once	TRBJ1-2	TGTGCCAGCAGCCCCCGTGGGTCCAGCTATGGCTACACCTTC	CASSPRGSSYGYTF
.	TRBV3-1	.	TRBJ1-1	TGTGCCAGCAGCCAAGCGGGGAGCCTGAACACTGAAGCTTTCTTT	CASSQAGSLNTEAFF
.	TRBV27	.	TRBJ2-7	TGTGCCAGCAGTTTTGCCGCAGCGGGTGTCGAGCAGTACTTC	CASSFAAAGVEQYF
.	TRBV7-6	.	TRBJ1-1	TGTGCCAGCAGCTTAGGGGGGGGTTTGAGGACGAACACTGAAGCTTTCTTT	CASSLGGGLRTNTEAFF
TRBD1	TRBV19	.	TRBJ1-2	TGTGCCAGTAGTATATCGGCAGGGGGAGAATTTGGCTACACCTTC	CASSISAGGEFGYTF
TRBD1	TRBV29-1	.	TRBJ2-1	TGCAGCGTTAAGGACAGGGCGGACAATGAGCAGTTCTTC	CSVKDRADNEQFF
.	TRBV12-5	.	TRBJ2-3	TGTGCTAGTGACCGGGCCTCGGCAGATACGCAGTATTTT	CASDRASADTQYF
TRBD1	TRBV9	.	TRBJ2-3	TGTGCCAGCAGCGACGGGACAGGGGGAGCTTTTGATACGCAGTATTTT	CASSDGTGGAFDTQYF
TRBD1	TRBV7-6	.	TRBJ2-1	TGTGCCAGCAGCTACCGGGACAGGGGGATCGATGAGCAGTTCTTC	CASSYRDRGIDEQFF
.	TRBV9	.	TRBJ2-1	TGTGCCAGCAGCGTAGCAGCCAGCTCCTACAATGAGCAGTTCTTC	CASSVAASSYNEQFF
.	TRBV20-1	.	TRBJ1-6	TGCAGTGCTAGAGATAAGGAGGGGTTGATCGATTCACCCCTCCACTTT	CSARDKEGLIDSPLHF
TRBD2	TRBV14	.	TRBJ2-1	TGTGCCAGCAGCCAAGTCATTGAGCGGGGGGGCTCCTACAATGAGCAGTTCTTC	CASSQVIERGGSYNEQFF
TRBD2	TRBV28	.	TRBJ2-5	TGTGCCAGCAGTTTAGCTCTAGCGGGGGGTGAGACCCAGTACTTC	CASSLALAGGETQYF
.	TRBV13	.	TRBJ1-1	TGTGCCAGCACCACGATGACAGGGAACACTGAAGCTTTCTTT	CASTTMTGNTEAFF
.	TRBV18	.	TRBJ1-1	TGTGCCAGCTCACCGGGTTGGGGCACTGAAGCTTTCTTT	CASSPGWGTEAFF
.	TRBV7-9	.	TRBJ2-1	TGTGCCAGCAGCATACCCTCAGGTATCAATGAGCAGTTCTTC	CASSIPSGINEQFF
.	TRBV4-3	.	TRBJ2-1	TGCGCCAGCAGCCTCGCTAGCAATCGTGGTGAGCAGTTCTTC	CASSLASNRGEQFF
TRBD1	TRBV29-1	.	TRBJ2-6	TGCAGCGCCGGGACAGCCGAAAACTCTGGGGCCAACGTCCTGACTTTC	CSAGTAENSGANVLTF
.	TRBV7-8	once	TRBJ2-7	TGTGCCAGCAGCTTAAATGACGAGCAGTACTTC	CASSLNDEQYF
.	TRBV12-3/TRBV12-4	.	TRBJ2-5	TGTGCCAGCAGTTTTGGTAGACAAGAGACCCAGTACTTC	CASSFGRQETQYF
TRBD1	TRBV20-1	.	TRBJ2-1	TGCAGTGCTAGAGGTGTCGAGACAGGGGTCAATGAGCAGTTCTTC	CSARGVETGVNEQFF
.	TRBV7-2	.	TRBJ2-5	TGTGCCAGCAGCTTAGTGGAAGGGCCAGAGACCCAGTACTTC	CASSLVEGPETQYF
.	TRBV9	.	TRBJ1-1	TGTGCCAGCAGCGTAGCAGGGAGCACTGAAGCTTTCTTT	CASSVAGSTEAFF
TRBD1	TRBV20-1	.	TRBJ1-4	TGCAGTGCTCCGATGACAGGGAGTCGGGAAAAACTGTTTTTT	CSAPMTGSREKLFF
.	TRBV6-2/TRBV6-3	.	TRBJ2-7	TGTGCCAGCAGTTACGACAGTTACGAGCAGTGCTTC	CASSYDSYEQCF
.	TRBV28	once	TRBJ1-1	TGTGCCAGCAGCCTCATATGGGAGAACACTGAAGCTTTCTTT	CASSLIWENTEAFF
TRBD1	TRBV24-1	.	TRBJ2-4	TGTGCCACCAGTCTACCACCGAGGGGGACAGGAAATCTTAAAGCCAAAAACATTCAGTACTTC	CATSLPPRGTGNLKAKNIQYF
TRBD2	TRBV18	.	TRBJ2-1	TGTGCCAGCTCCCTTGGGGAGGGGCCTAATGAGCAGTTCTTC	CASSLGEGPNEQFF
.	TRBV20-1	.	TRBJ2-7	TGCAGTGCTAGGGGTCGGGAGTACTACGAGCAGTACTTC	CSARGREYYEQYF
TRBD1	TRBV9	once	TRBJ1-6	TGTGCCAGCAGCGCGACAGGGCTGAATTCACCCCTCCACTTT	CASSATGLNSPLHF
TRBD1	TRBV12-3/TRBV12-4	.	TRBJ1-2	TGTGCCAGCAGTACACGCCGGGACAGGTCGAGTGGCTACACCTTC	CASSTRRDRSSGYTF
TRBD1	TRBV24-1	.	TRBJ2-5	TGTGCCACCAGTGATTTAGGTGGGACAGGGTTTGAGGGGTCTGAGGGGGAGACCCAGTACTTC	CATSDLGGTGFEGSEGETQYF
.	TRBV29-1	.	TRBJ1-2	TGCAGCGTGAGAAATCCATTTAACTATGGCTACACCTTC	CSVRNPFNYGYTF
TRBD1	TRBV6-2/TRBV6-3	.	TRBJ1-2	TGTGCCAGCACCCCGGACAGGAATGGCTACACCTTC	CASTPDRNGYTF